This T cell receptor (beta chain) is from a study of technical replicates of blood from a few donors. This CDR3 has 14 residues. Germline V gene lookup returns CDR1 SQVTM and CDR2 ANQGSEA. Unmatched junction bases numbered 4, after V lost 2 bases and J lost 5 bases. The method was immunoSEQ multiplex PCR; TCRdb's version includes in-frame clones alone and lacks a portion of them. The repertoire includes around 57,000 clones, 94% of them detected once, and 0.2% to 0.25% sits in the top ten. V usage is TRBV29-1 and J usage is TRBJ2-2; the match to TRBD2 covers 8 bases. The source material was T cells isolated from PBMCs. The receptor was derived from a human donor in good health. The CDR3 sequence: CSVESSGRTGELFF. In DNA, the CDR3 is TGCAGCGTTGAATCAAGCGGGAGAACCGGGGAGCTGTTTTTT.